Listed here are 17 T cell receptor beta chains from one sample, sequenced in a study of cytomegalovirus exposure and HLA in healthy donors. Primers for the PCR totalled 60 Vbeta and 13 Jbeta. TCRdb keeps only in-frame clones here, not all; method: immunoSEQ multiplex PCR. The sample holds about 160,000 clones, approximately 80% seen once. The sample consisted of PBMCs. The receptors were sampled from a man aged 25 to 40 in good health and CMV-seropositive.

This sequence joins TRBV2 and TRBJ1-2; 7 positions agree with TRBD1. Germline-derived CDR1 and CDR2 are SNHLY and FYNNEI. This CDR3 region has 12 residues. The junction had 4 bases not matched to a gene; V was cut back by 4 bases and J by 8 bases. In DNA form, the CDR3 reads TGTGCCAGCAGTGTAACAGGGGAAGGCTACACCTTC. Protein sequence: CASSVTGEGYTF.

The chain employs TRBV4-3 and TRBJ1-6; D ambiguous. With 4 bases removed from V and 2 bases from J, the gap between germline ends came to 9 bases. The germline gives CDR1 LGHNA, CDR2 YSLEER. This CDR3 has 15 residues. The CDR3 coding sequence is TGCGCCAGCAGCCCTAGTTTCGCCTATAATTCACCCCTCCACTTT. Amino acid sequence: CASSPSFAYNSPLHF.

The gene calls are TRBV19 and TRBJ1-4, with 7 nucleotides matching TRBD1. Germline V gene data show CDR1 as LNHDA and CDR2 as SQIVND (reference sequence). The CDR3 consists of 14 residues. With 6 bases clipped from V and 7 bases from J, the junction kept 8 bases outside the gene matches. The CDR3, as DNA: TGTGCCAGTAGCGAAGGACAGGAAGTTGAAAAACTGTTTTTT. Amino acid sequence: CASSEGQEVEKLFF.

The chain uses TRBV2 and TRBJ2-7, with TRBD1 as a possible D gene (6 bases). The CDR3 has 14 amino acids. The germline V and J ends were trimmed by 4 bases and 2 bases, with 12 bases remaining between them. The germline V gene has CDR1 SNHLY and CDR2 FYNNEI. CDR3 bases: TGTGCCAGCAGTGGTGAACAGGGACCCTACGAGCAGTACTTC. This codes for CASSGEQGPYEQYF.

The J gene is TRBJ2-1, the V gene TRBV27, with D possibly being TRBD2 (6 bases). The length of the CDR3 is 14 residues. CDR1 MNHEY and CDR2 SMNVEV come from the germline V gene (reference sequence). V was clipped by 5 bases and J by 10 bases, with 18 bases between them. CDR3 in amino acids: CASSKSSDDREQFF. The CDR3 region has the DNA TGTGCCAGCAGTAAGTCTAGCGACGACAGAGAGCAGTTCTTC.

The V call is TRBV27, the J call TRBJ2-3; tentatively, D is TRBD2 (7 bases). Germline V lookup: CDR1 MNHEY, CDR2 SMNVEV (reference sequence). With 7 bases removed from V and 3 bases from J, the gap between germline ends came to 17 bases. This CDR3 has 15 amino acids. The CDR3, as DNA: TGTGCCAGCAACGTGGGAGGGGGTAATACAGATACGCAGTATTTT. Translating gives CASNVGGGNTDTQYF.

Here the CDR3 reads CASSHPRGVNEQYF. The CDR3 region has the DNA TGTGCCAGCAGCCACCCCCGGGGAGTGAACGAGCAGTACTTC. The gene calls are TRBV14 and TRBJ2-7; perhaps TRBD2 as D (5 bases). The germline V gene encodes CDR1 SGHDN and CDR2 FVKESK. V shed 3 bases and J shed 5 bases, with 14 bases lying between them. The CDR3 spans 14 residues.

The V call is TRBV2, the J call TRBJ2-3, with 7 positions matching TRBD1. V shed 2 bases, J shed 7 bases, and the junction held 12 bases outside the gene matches. The CDR3 runs to 16 residues. CDR1 and CDR2 from the germline V gene are SNHLY and FYNNEI. The CDR3 region has the DNA TGTGCCAGCAGTGAATCCGACAGGGAAATTTGGAATACGCAGTATTTT. Amino acid sequence: CASSESDREIWNTQYF.

The chain is built from TRBV4-3 and TRBJ1-2, with 11 bases lining up with TRBD1. There are 17 residues in the CDR3. The V segment lost 1 base and the J segment 6 bases; nucleotides outside the gene matches: 10. The germline V gene encodes CDR1 LGHNA and CDR2 YSLEER. CDR3 in DNA: TGCGCCAGCAGCCAAGTAACTGCCGGGACAGGGGGAGATGGCTACACCTTC. It specifies CASSQVTAGTGGDGYTF.

A few counts support this clone. The rearrangement links TRBV27 to TRBJ2-2; the D gene is possibly TRBD2 (5 bases). The germline gives CDR1 MNHEY, CDR2 SMNVEV (reference sequence). CDR3 length: 16 amino acids. V shed 5 bases and J shed 1 base, with 14 bases lying between them. The CDR3 DNA reads TGTGCCAGCAGTCCATCGCCTGGAGGGAACACCGGGGAGCTGTTTTTT. Translating it yields CASSPSPGGNTGELFF.

The CDR3 nucleotides are TGTGCCAGCAGCGTGGACAGCTATGGCTACACCTTC. Its translation is CASSVDSYGYTF. V usage is TRBV5-4 and J usage is TRBJ1-2; a possible D gene is TRBD1 (6 bases). The CDR3 is 12 amino acids. Deletions cut 4 bases from V and 4 bases from J, with 8 bases between. Germline lookup yields CDR1 SGHNT and CDR2 YYREEE (reference sequence). Full variable domain (remainder filled in from reference TRBV5-4 and TRBJ1-2): ETGVTQSPTHLIKTRGQQVTLRCSSQSGHNTVSWYQQALGQGPQFIFQYYREEENGRGNFPPRFSGLQFPNYSSELNVNALELDDSALYLCASSVDSYGYTFGSGTRLTVV.

This clone was picked up one time. The chain is built from TRBV4-1 and TRBJ1-6; 8 nucleotides match TRBD1. The CDR3 sequence is 15 residues long. V shed 1 base, J shed 7 bases, and the junction held 3 bases outside the gene matches. Germline CDR1 is MGHRA and CDR2 is YSYEKL. CDR3 amino acids: CASSQVHRGNSPLHF. The CDR3 nucleotides are TGCGCCAGCAGCCAAGTCCACAGGGGGAATTCACCCCTCCACTTT.

This clone occurred a few times. Relative to the germline gene, one junction end is altered; a read error may explain this. V is TRBV7-2 and J is TRBJ2-7; 11 positions match TRBD2. The CDR3 is made up of 15 amino acids. The germline CDR1 and CDR2 sequences are SGHTA and FQGNSA. The CDR3 nucleotides read TGTGCCAGCAGATTAGCGGGGGGGAGCTCCTACGAGCAGTACTTC. Protein sequence: CASRLAGGSSYEQYF.

J is TRBJ2-5 and V is TRBV7-8, with no clear D. Germline V gene sequence: CDR1 SGHVS, CDR2 FQNEAQ. The CDR3 length is 12 residues. V was shortened by 5 bases and J by 5 bases, with 9 bases between the two germline ends. The CDR3 reads CASSLLPETQYF. CDR3 sequence (DNA): TGTGCCAGCAGCCTCCTTCCGGAGACCCAGTACTTC.

The chain combines TRBV4-1 with TRBJ2-7; perhaps TRBD1 as D (6 bases). The CDR3 is 16 amino acids. Germline loops: CDR1 MGHRA, CDR2 YSYEKL. Deletions cut 0 bases from V and 7 bases from J, with 19 bases between. The CDR3 protein is CASSQEENQVRGEQYF. CDR3 sequence (DNA): TGCGCCAGCAGCCAAGAGGAGAATCAGGTGAGGGGGGAGCAGTACTTC.

The genes are TRBV18 and TRBJ1-1; no clear D gene. V was cut by 5 bases and J by 1 base, with 8 bases left in between. Germline V gene data show CDR1 as KGHSH and CDR2 as LQKENI. The CDR3 is 13 amino acids. The CDR3 DNA reads TGTGCCAGCTCAATTGGCAGGAACACTGAAGCTTTCTTT. Its translation is CASSIGRNTEAFF.

The genes are TRBV11-3 and TRBJ2-1; 8 nucleotides match TRBD2. V dropped 7 bases and J dropped 9; count of bases not matched to a gene: 11. CDR3 length: 14 residues. The V gene's germline CDR1 is SGHNT and CDR2 YENEEA. In DNA, the CDR3 is TGTGCCAGCACAAACGGGGGGGCGTTGGGTGAGCAGTTCTTC. Translating gives CASTNGGALGEQFF.